This T cell receptor beta chain emerged from a study of regulatory T cells in long-lasting Graves disease. Findings and caveats of the study: TRBV28 was favored in persistent disease, as were TRBJ1-2 and TRBJ2-5.

Time point noted: newly diagnosed GD, antithyroid drugs for less than 3 months. PBMC-derived RNA was used for the TCR library. This clonotype occurred many times. Its antigen remains unidentified. Building the TCR beta libraries relied on iRepertoire HTBI primers, and CDR3 regions underwent Arm-PCR. Per the study methods: Samples revealed 62 TRBV and 11 to 15 TRBJ segments. TCRdb re-analysed the multiplex PCR reads in MiXCR, keeping a single row per CDR3 protein. The V and J calls shown here were made by TCRdb, not taken from the authors' results. The sample carries about 540,000 distinct CDR3 sequences, approximately 13% recorded once. The ends were cut back, 10 bases at V and 0 bases at J, with 13 bases in the middle. The CDR3 covers 15 residues. CDR1 is MNHEY, CDR2 SVGEGT, per germline. These same data were also listed under a study on T cells in Graves' hyperthyroidism and ophthalmopathy. That source adds: Diagnoses used clinical symptoms, serum thyroxine and TRAb, thyroid ultrasound and orbital computed tomography.

V usage is TRBV6-2 or TRBV6-3 and J usage is TRBJ2-6; no clear D gene. The clonotype originates from a man younger than 45 with Graves disease. Sample: peripheral blood mononuclear cells (PBMCs), taken at new diagnosis, from a patient treated with antithyroid drugs. The CDR3 region is CATSDTTSGANVLTF. CDR3 nucleotide sequence: TGTGCCACCTCAGACACGACCTCTGGGGCCAACGTCCTGACTTTC.